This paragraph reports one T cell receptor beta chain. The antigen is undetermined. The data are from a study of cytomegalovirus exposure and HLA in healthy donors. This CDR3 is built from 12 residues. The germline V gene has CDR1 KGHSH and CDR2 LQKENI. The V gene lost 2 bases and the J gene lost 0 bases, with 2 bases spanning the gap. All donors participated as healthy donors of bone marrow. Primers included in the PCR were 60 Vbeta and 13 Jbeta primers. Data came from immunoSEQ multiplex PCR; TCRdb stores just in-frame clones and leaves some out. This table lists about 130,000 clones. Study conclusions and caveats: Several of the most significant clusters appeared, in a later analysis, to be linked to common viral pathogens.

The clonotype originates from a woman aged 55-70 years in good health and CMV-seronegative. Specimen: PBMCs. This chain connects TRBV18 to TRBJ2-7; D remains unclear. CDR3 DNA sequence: TGTGCCAGCTCACCATACTCCTACGAGCAGTACTTC. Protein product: CASSPYSYEQYF.